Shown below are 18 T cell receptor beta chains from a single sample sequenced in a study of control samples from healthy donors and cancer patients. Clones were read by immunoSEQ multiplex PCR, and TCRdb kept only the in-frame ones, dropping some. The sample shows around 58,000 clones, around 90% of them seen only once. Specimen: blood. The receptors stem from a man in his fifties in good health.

The CDR3, as DNA: TGTGCCAGCAGCTTAGAGGGCTCTTACACAGATACGCAGTATTTT. This translates into CASSLEGSYTDTQYF. The chain uses TRBV11-2 and TRBJ2-3; D remains ambiguous. This CDR3 comprises 15 residues. In germline, CDR1 is SGHAT, CDR2 FQNNGV. V dropped 0 bases and J dropped 2 bases, with 9 bases sitting between them.

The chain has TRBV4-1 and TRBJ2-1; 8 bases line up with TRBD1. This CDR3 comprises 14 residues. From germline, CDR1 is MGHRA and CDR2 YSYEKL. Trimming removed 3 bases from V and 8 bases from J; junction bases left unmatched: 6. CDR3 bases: TGCGCCAGCAGCCATATGACAGGGGAGGATGAGCAGTTCTTC. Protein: CASSHMTGEDEQFF.

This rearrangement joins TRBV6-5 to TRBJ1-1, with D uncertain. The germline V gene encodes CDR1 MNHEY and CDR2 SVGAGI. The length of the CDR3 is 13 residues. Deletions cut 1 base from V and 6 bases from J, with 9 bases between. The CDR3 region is CASSYWGGAEAFF. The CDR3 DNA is TGTGCCAGCAGTTACTGGGGTGGAGCTGAAGCTTTCTTT.

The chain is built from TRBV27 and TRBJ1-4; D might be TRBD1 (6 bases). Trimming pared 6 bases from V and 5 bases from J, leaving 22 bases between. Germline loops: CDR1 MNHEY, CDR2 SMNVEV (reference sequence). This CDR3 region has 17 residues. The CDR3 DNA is TGTGCCAGCAGCCCCGGGGTCGGATACAGGGAAAATGAAAAACTGTTTTTT. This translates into CASSPGVGYRENEKLFF.

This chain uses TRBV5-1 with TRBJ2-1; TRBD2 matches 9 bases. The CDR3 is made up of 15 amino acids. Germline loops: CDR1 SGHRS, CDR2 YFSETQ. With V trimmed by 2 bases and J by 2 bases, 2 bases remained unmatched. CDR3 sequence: CASSLVAGAYNEQFF. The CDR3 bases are TGCGCCAGCAGCTTAGTAGCGGGAGCCTACAATGAGCAGTTCTTC.

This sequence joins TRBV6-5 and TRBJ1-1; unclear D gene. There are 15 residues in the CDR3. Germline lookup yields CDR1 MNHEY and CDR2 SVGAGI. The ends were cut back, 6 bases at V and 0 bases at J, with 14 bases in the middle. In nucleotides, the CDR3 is TGTGCCAGCAGGCACATTGGGGAAATGAACACTGAAGCTTTCTTT. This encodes CASRHIGEMNTEAFF.

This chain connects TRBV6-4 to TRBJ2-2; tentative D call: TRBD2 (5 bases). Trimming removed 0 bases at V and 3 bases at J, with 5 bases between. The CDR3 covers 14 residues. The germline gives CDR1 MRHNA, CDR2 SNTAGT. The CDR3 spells CASSDSSDTGELFF. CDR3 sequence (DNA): TGTGCCAGCAGTGACTCTAGCGACACCGGGGAGCTGTTTTTT.

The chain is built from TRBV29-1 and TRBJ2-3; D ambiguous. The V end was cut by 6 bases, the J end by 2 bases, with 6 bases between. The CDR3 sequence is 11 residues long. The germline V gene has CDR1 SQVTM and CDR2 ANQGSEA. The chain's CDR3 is CSVGYTDTQYF. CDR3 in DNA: TGCAGCGTGGGGTACACAGATACGCAGTATTTT.

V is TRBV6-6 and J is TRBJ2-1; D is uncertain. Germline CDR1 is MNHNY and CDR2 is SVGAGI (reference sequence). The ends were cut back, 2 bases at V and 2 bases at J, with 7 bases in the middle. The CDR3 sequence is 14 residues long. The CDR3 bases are TGTGCCAGCAGTTACGGGTATACCTACAATGAGCAGTTCTTC. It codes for CASSYGYTYNEQFF.

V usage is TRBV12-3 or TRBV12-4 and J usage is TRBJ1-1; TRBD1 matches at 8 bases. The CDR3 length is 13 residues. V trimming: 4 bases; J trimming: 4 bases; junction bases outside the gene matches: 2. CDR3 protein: CASSSTGGTEAFF. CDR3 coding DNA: TGTGCCAGCAGTTCCACAGGGGGCACTGAAGCTTTCTTT.

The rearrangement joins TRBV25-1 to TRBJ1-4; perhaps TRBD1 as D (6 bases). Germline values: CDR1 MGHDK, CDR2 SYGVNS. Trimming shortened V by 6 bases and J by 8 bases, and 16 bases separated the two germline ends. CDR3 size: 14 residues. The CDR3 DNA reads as TGTGCCAGCAGAAAGACAGGCCAAGAAGAAAAACTGTTTTTT. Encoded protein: CASRKTGQEEKLFF.

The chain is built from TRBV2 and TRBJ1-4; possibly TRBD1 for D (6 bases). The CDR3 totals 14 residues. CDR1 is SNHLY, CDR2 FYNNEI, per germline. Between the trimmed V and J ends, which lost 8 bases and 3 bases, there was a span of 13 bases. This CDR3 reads CASHAGQSNEKLFF. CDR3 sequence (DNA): TGTGCCAGCCATGCGGGACAATCTAATGAAAAACTGTTTTTT.

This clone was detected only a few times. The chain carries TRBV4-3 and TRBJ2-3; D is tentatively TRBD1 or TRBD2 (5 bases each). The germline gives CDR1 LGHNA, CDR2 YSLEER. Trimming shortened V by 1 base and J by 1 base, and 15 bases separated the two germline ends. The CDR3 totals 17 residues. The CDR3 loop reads CASSQAGAHMGTDTQYF. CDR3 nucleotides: TGCGCCAGCAGCCAAGCCGGGGCGCATATGGGCACAGATACGCAGTATTTT.

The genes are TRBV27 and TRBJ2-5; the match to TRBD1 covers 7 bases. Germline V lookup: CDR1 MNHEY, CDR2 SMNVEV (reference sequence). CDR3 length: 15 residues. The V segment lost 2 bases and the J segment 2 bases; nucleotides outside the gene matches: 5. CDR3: CASSLNRGVQETQYF. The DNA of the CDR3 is TGTGCCAGCAGTTTAAACAGGGGCGTTCAAGAGACCCAGTACTTC.

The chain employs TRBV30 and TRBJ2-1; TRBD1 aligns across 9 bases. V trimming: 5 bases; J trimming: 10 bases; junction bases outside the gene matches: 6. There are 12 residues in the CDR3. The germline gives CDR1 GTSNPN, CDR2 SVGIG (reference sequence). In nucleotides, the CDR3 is TGTGCCTGGCGAACAGGGGGCGCGGAGCAGTTCTTC. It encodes CAWRTGGAEQFF.

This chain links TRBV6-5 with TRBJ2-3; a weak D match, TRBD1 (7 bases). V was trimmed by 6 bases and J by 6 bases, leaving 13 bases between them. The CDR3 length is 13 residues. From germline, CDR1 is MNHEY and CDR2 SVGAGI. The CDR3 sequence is CASRETGRDTQYF. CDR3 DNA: TGTGCCAGCAGAGAGACAGGGAGGGATACGCAGTATTTT.

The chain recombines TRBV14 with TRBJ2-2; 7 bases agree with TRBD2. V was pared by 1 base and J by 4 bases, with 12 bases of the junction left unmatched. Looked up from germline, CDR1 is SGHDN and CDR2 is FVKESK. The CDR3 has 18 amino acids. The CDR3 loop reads CASSQVDGRFGRTGELFF. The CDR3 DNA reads TGTGCCAGCAGCCAAGTAGACGGGAGGTTTGGTCGCACCGGGGAGCTGTTTTTT.

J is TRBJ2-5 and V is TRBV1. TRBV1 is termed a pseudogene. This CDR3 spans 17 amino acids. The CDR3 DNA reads TGCACCAGCAGCCGAGATGGGTGCCACTCGTGGGGGGAGACCCAGTACTTC. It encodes CTSSRDGCHSWGETQYF.